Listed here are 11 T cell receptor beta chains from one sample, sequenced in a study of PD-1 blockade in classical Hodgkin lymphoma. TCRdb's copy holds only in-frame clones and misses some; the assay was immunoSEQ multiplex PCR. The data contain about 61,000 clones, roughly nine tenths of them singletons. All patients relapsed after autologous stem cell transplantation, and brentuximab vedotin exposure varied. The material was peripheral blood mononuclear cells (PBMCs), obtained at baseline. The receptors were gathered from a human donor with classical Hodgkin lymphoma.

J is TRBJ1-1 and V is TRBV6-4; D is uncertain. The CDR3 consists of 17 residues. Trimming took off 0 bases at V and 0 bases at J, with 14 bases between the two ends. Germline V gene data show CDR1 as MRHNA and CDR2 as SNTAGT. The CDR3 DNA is TGTGCCAGCAGTGACTCATATTCGACCGAAATGAACACTGAAGCTTTCTTT. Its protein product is CASSDSYSTEMNTEAFF.

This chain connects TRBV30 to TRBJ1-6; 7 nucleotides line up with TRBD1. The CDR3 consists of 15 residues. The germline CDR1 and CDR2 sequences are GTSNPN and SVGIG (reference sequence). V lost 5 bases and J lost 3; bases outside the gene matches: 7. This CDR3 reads CAWAQTGRYNSPLHF. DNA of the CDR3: TGTGCCTGGGCCCAGACAGGGCGCTATAATTCACCCCTCCACTTT.

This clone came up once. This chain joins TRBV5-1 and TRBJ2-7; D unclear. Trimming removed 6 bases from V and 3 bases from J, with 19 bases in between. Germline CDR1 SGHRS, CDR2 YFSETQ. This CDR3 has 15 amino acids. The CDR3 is CASNPGLVQNYEQYF. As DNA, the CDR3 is TGCGCCAGCAACCCGGGTCTCGTACAGAACTACGAGCAGTACTTC.

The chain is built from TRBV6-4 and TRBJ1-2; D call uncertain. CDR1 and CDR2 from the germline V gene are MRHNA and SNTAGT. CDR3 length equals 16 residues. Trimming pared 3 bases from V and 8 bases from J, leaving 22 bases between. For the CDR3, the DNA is TGTGCCAGCAGTGAGCACCTCCTACGCCGGAGGGAGGGCTACACCTTC. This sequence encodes CASSEHLLRRREGYTF.

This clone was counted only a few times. The CDR3 sequence is CASRLDRGIGYTF. CDR3 bases: TGTGCCAGCAGACTCGACAGGGGCATTGGCTACACCTTC. This chain joins TRBV6-5 and TRBJ1-2; 8 bases are a match to TRBD1. Germline trimming cut 6 bases from V and 7 bases from J; bases unmatched to any gene: 7. This CDR3 spans 13 amino acids. Per germline, CDR1 MNHEY and CDR2 SVGAGI.

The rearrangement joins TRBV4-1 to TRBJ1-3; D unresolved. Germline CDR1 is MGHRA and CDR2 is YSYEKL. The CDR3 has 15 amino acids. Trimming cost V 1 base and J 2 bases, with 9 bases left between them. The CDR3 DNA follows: TGCGCCAGCAGCCAAGCAGGCGGAACTGGAAACACCATATATTTT. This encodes CASSQAGGTGNTIYF.

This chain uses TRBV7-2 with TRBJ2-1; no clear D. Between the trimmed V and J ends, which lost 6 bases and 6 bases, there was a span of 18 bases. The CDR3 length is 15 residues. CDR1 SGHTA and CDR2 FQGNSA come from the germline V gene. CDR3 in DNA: TGTGCCAGCAGACCTTGGGCTCTGAAGGGCAATGAGCAGTTCTTC. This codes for CASRPWALKGNEQFF.

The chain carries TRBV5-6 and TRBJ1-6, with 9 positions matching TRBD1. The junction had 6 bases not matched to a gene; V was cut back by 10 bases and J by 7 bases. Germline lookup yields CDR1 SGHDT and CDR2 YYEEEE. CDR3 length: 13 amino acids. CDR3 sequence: CASGGTGNSPLHF. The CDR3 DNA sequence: TGTGCCTCCGGAGGGACAGGGAATTCACCCCTCCACTTT.

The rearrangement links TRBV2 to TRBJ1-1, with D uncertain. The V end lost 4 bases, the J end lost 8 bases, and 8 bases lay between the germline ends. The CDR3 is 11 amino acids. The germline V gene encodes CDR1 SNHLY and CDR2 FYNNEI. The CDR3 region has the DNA TGTGCCAGCAGTGGGGGTGCCGAAGCTTTCTTT. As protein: CASSGGAEAFF.

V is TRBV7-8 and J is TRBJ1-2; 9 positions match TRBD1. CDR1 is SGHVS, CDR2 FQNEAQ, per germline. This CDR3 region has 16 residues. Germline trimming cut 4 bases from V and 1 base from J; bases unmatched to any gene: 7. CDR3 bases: TGTGCCAGCAGCTCACCTCGGGACAGGGTTAACTATGGCTACACCTTC. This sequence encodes CASSSPRDRVNYGYTF.

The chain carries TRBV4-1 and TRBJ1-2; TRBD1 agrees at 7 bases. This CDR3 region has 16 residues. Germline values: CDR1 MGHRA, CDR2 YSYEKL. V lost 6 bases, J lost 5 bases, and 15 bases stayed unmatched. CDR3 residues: CASRPSPGTEKYGYTF. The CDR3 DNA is TGCGCCAGCAGACCATCCCCCGGGACAGAGAAATATGGCTACACCTTC.